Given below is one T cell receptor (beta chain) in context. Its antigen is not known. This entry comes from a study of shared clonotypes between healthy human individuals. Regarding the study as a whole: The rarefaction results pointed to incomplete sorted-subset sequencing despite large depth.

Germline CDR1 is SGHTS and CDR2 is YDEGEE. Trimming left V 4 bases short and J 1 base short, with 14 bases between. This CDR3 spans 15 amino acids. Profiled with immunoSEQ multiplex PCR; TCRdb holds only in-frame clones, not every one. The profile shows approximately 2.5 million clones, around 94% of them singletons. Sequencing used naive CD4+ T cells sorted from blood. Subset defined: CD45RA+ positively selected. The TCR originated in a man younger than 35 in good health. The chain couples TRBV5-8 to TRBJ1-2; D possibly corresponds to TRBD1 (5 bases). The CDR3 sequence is CASSHTDRINYGYTF. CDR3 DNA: TGTGCCAGCAGCCATACAGACAGAATTAACTATGGCTACACCTTC.